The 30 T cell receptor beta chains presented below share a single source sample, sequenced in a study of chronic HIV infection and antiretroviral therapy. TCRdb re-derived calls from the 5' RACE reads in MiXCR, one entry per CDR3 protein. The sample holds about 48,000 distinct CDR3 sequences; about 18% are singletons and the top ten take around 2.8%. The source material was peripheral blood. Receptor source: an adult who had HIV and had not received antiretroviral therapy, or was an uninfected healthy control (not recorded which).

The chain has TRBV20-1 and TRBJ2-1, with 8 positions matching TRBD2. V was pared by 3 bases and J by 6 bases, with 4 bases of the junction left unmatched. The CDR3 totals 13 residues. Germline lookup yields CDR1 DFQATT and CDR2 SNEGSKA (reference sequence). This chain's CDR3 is CSARTSAINEQFF. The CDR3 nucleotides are TGCAGTGCTAGGACTAGCGCCATCAATGAGCAGTTCTTC.

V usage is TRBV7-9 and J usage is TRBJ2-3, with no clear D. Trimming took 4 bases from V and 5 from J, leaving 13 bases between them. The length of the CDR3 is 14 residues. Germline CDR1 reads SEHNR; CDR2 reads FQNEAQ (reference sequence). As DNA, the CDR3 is TGTGCCAGCAGCTATTCGTTGGGGAAAGATACGCAGTATTTT. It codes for CASSYSLGKDTQYF.

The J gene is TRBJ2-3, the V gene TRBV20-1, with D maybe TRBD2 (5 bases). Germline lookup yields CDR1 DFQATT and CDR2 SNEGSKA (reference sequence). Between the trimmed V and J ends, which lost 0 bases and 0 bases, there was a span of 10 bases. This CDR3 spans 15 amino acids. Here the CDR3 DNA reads TGCAGTGCTAGAGATCCTAGCCAGAGCACAGATACGCAGTATTTT. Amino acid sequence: CSARDPSQSTDTQYF.

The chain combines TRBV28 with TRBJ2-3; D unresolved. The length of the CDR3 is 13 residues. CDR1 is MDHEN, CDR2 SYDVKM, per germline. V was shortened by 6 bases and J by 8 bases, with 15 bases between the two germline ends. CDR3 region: CASSTPRPRTQYF. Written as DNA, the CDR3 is TGTGCCAGCAGCACCCCCCGACCTCGTACGCAGTATTTT.

CDR3 protein: CASSQLRNPYNEQFF. The CDR3 DNA reads as TGCGCCAGCAGCCAACTTAGGAACCCCTACAATGAGCAGTTCTTC. This chain connects TRBV4-1 to TRBJ2-1; D remains unclear. The CDR3 contains 15 residues. Germline V gene lookup returns CDR1 MGHRA and CDR2 YSYEKL. V was trimmed by 2 bases and J by 2 bases, leaving 10 bases between them.

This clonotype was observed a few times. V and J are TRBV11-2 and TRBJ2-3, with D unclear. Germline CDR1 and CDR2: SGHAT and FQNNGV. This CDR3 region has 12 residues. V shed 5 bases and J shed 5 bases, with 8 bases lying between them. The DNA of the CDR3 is TGTGCCAGCAGCATGCAGAGAGATACGCAGTATTTT. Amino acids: CASSMQRDTQYF.

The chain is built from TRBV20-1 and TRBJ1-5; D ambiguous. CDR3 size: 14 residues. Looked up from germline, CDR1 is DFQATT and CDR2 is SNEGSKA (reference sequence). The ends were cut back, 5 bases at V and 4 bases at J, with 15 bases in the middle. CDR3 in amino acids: CSAVDTLANQPQHF. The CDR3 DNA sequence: TGCAGTGCTGTTGACACACTGGCGAATCAGCCCCAGCATTTT.

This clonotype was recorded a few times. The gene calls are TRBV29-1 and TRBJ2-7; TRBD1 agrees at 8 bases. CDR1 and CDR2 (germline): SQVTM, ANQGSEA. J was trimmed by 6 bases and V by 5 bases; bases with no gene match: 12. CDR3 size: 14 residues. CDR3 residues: CSVRPKDRVFEQYF. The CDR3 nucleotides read TGCAGCGTTAGGCCCAAGGACAGGGTGTTCGAGCAGTACTTC.

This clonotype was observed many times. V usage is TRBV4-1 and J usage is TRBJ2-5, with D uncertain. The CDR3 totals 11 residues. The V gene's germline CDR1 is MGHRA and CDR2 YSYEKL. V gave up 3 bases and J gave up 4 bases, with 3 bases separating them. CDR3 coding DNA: TGCGCCAGCAGCCAGTCAGAGACCCAGTACTTC. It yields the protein CASSQSETQYF.

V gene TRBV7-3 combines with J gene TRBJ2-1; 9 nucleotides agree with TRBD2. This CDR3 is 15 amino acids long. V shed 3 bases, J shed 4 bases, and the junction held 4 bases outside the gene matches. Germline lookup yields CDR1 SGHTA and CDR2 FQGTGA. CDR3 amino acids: CASSFSSGTYNEQFF. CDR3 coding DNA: TGTGCCAGCAGCTTTTCTAGCGGGACATACAATGAGCAGTTCTTC. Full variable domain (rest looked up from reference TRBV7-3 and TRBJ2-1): GAGVSQTPSNKVTEKGKYVELRCDPISGHTALYWYRQSLGQGPEFLIYFQGTGAADDSGLPNDRFFAVRPEGSVSTLKIQRTERGDSAVYLCASSFSSGTYNEQFFGPGTRLTVL.

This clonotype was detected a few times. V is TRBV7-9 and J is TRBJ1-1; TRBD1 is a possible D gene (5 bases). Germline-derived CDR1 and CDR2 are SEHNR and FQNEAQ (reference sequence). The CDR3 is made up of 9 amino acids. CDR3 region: CTPGTEAFF. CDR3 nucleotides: TGTACGCCAGGGACTGAAGCTTTCTTT.

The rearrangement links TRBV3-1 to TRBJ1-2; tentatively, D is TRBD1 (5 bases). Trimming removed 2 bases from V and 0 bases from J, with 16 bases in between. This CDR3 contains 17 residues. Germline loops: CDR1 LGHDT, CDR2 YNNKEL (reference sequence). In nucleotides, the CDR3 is TGTGCCAGCAGCCAAAGGGGCCCTAGTGGGACTAACTATGGCTACACCTTC. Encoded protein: CASSQRGPSGTNYGYTF. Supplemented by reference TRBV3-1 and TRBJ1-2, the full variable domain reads DTAVSQTPKYLVTQMGNDKSIKCEQNLGHDTMYWYKQDSKKFLKIMFSYNNKELIINETVPNRFSPKSPDKAHLNLHINSLELGDSAVYFCASSQRGPSGTNYGYTFGSGTRLTVV.

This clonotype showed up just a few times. The CDR3 DNA reads as TGTGCCACCCGCGCCCCCAATTCACCCCTCCACTTT. Protein sequence: CATRAPNSPLHF. V is TRBV28 and J is TRBJ1-6; D is unresolved. Per the germline V gene, CDR1 is MDHEN and CDR2 is SYDVKM. V shed 10 bases and J shed 7 bases, with 11 bases lying between them. The CDR3 is 12 residues long.

The CDR3 is CASSSLPGPTLTQYF. The CDR3 coding sequence is TGCGCCAGCAGTTCTCTTCCGGGACCCACCCTGACCCAGTACTTC. This chain links TRBV5-1 with TRBJ2-5; possibly TRBD1 or TRBD2 for D (5 bases each). V shed 5 bases and J shed 7 bases, with 21 bases lying between them. CDR1 SGHRS and CDR2 YFSETQ come from the germline V gene. The CDR3 sequence is 15 residues long.

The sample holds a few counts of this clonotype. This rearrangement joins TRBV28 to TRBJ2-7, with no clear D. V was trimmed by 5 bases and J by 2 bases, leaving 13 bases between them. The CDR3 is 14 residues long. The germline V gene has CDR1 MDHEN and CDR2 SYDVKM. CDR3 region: CASSPPFTPYEQYF. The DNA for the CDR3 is TGTGCCAGCAGTCCTCCTTTTACGCCCTACGAGCAGTACTTC.

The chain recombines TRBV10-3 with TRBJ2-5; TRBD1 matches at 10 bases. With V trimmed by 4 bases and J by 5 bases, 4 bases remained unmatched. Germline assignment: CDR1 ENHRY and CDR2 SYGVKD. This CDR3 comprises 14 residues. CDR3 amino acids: CAISGQGARETQYF. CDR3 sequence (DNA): TGTGCCATCAGTGGACAGGGGGCGCGGGAGACCCAGTACTTC.

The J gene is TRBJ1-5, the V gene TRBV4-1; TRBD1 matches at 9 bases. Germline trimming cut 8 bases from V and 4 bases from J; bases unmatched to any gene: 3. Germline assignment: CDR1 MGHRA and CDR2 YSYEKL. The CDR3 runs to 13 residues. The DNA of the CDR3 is TGCGCCAGCCGGGACAGGGAGAATCAGCCCCAGCATTTT. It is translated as CASRDRENQPQHF.

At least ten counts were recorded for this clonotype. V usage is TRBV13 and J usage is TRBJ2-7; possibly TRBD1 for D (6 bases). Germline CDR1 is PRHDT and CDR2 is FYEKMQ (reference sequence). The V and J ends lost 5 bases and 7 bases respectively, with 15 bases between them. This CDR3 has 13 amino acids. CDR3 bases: TGTGCCAGCAGCCCCTGGCCAGGGGAGGAGCAGTACTTC. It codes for CASSPWPGEEQYF.

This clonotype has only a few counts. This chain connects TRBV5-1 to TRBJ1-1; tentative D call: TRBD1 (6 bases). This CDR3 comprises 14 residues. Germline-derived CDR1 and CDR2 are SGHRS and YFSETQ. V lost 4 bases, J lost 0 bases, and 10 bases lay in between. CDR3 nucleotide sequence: TGCGCCAGCAGCAAGGACAGCTTGAACACTGAAGCTTTCTTT. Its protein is CASSKDSLNTEAFF.

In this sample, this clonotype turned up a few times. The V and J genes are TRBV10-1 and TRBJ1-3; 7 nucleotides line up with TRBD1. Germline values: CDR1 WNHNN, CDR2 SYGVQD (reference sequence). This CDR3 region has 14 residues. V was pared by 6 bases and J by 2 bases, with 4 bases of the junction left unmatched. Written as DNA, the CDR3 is TGCGCCAGCAGCCCTGGGACAGCTGGAAACACCATATATTTT. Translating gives CASSPGTAGNTIYF.

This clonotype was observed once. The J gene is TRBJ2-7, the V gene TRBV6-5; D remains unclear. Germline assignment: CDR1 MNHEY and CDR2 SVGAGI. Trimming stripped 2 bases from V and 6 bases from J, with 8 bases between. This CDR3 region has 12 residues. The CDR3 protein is CASSYGPTEQYF. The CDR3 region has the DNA TGTGCCAGCAGTTACGGGCCTACCGAGCAGTACTTC.

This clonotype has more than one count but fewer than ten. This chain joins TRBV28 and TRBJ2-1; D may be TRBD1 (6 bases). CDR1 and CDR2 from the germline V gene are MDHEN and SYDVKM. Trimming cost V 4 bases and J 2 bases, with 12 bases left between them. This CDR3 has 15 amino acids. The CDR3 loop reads CASSSPRGTYNEQFF. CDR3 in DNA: TGTGCCAGCAGTTCTCCTAGGGGGACCTACAATGAGCAGTTCTTC.

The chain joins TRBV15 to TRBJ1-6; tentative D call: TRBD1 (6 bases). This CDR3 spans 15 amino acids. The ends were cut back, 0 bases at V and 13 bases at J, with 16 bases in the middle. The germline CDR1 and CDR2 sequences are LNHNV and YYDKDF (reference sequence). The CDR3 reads CATSRDSSRGDPLHF. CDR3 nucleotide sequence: TGTGCCACCAGCAGAGATAGTAGCAGGGGAGACCCCCTCCACTTT.

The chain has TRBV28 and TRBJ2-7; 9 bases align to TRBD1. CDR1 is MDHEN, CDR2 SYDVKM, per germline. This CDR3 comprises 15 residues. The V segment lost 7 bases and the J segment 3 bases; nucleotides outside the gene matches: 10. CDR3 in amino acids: CASTLGGTGLYEQYF. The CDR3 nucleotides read TGTGCCAGCACCTTGGGCGGGACAGGGCTCTACGAGCAGTACTTC.

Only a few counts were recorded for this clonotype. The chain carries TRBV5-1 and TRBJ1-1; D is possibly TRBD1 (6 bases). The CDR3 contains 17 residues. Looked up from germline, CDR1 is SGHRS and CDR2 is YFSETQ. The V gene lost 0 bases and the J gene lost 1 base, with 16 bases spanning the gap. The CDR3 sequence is CASSLAGYGGANTEAFF. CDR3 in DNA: TGCGCCAGCAGCTTGGCCGGGTACGGGGGCGCGAACACTGAAGCTTTCTTT.

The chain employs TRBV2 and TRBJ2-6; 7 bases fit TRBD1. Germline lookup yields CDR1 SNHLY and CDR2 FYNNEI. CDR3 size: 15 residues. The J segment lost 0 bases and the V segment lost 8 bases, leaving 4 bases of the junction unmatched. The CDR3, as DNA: TGTGCCAGCGGCAGGGGGAACTCTGGGGCCAACGTCCTGACTTTC. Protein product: CASGRGNSGANVLTF.

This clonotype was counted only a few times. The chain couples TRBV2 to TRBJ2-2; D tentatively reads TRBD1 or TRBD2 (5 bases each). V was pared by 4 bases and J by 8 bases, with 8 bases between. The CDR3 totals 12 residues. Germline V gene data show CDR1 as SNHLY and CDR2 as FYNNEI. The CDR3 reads CASSGGLGELFF. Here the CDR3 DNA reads TGTGCCAGCAGTGGGGGGTTAGGGGAGCTGTTTTTT.

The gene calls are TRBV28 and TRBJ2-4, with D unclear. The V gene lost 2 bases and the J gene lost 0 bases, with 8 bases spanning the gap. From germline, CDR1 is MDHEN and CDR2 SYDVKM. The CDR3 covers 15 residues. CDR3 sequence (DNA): TGTGCCAGCAGTTTAACTCGGATAGCCAAAAACATTCAGTACTTC. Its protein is CASSLTRIAKNIQYF.

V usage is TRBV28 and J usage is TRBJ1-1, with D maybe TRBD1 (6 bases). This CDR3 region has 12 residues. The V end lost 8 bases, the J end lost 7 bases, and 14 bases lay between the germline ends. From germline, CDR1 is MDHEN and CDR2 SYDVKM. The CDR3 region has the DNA TGTGCCAGCCAGGGGTTGGGGCTTGAAGCTTTCTTT. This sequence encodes CASQGLGLEAFF. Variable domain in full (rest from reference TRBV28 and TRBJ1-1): DVKVTQSSRYLVKRTGEKVFLECVQDMDHENMFWYRQDPGLGLRLIYFSYDVKMKEKGDIPEGYSVSREKKERFSLILESASTNQTSMYLCASQGLGLEAFFGQGTRLTVV.

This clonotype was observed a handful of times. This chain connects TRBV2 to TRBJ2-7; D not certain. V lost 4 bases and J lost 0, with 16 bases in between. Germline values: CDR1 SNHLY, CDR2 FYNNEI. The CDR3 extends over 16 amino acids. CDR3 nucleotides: TGTGCCAGCAGTGCCCGGTCGGGCGGCCCCTCCTACGAGCAGTACTTC. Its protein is CASSARSGGPSYEQYF.